This paragraph reports one T cell receptor beta chain. The data were obtained in a study of cytomegalovirus exposure and HLA in healthy donors. The PCR had 60 Vbeta and 13 Jbeta primers. The method was immunoSEQ multiplex PCR; TCRdb's version includes in-frame clones alone and lacks a portion of them. The sample comprises 160,000 or so clones, roughly 90% of which are singletons, and almost 2% rests with the top ten. This CDR3 has 16 residues. In germline, CDR1 is MDHEN, CDR2 SYDVKM. Trimming took 5 bases from V and 5 from J, leaving 21 bases between them. The sequence was collected from a woman younger than 35 in good health and CMV-seronegative. This sequence joins TRBV28 and TRBJ1-1; D remains ambiguous. Source material: PBMCs. CDR3 sequence: CASSPPRSGRGTEAFF. Here the CDR3 DNA reads TGTGCCAGCAGTCCCCCGAGAAGCGGCAGAGGGACTGAAGCTTTCTTT.